This T cell receptor (beta chain) was recorded in a study of shared clonotypes between healthy human individuals. The donor cohort consisted entirely of Caucasian adults residing in Nashville, Tennessee. Original data processing: ImmunoSEQ sequences covered only the junction and lacked quality scores; filtering therefore differed. The protocol was immunoSEQ multiplex PCR, while the TCRdb copy is restricted to in-frame clones and leaves out a portion. Clone size and V and J calls were adopted from that table, with D and trimming inferred from the DNA. The sample contains about 1,500,000 clones, over 95% of which appear only once. This clone was detected only once. Its cognate antigen is unknown. CDR3 length: 16 amino acids. V trimming: 6 bases; J trimming: 0 bases; junction bases outside the gene matches: 7. Germline lookup yields CDR1 MDHEN and CDR2 SYDVKM. The study's findings and limits: Rarefaction gave evidence that sorted-subset sequencing remained incomplete despite large depth. A handful of donors showed sharing of 4.5% to 6% of naive CD4 clonotypes.

The V gene is TRBV28, the J gene TRBJ2-3; 9 positions agree with TRBD2. What was sequenced was naive CD4+ T cells sorted from blood. The sample's subset: CD45RA+ positively selected. This receptor was identified in a man aged 25-45 years in good health. The CDR3 region has the DNA TGTGCCAGCAGCTGGAAACTAGCGGGTAGCACAGATACGCAGTATTTT. Protein product: CASSWKLAGSTDTQYF. Full variable domain (outside the CDR3, taken from reference TRBV28 and TRBJ2-3): DVKVTQSSRYLVKRTGEKVFLECVQDMDHENMFWYRQDPGLGLRLIYFSYDVKMKEKGDIPEGYSVSREKKERFSLILESASTNQTSMYLCASSWKLAGSTDTQYFGPGTRLTVL.